These 30 T cell receptor beta chains came from one sample sequenced in a study of blood T cell repertoires in COVID-19. Some clones are missing from TCRdb's copy, which holds only in-frame ones; the method was immunoSEQ multiplex PCR. The sample contains around 310,000 clones, roughly 90% of which appear only once. The sample comprised peripheral blood. The receptors here all came from a woman in her twenties or thirties with COVID-19, enrolled during active disease.

V usage is TRBV9 and J usage is TRBJ2-1, with 12 bases aligning to TRBD2. The CDR3 is made up of 20 amino acids. The germline V gene has CDR1 SGDLS and CDR2 YYNGEE. The V gene end was trimmed by 4 bases and the J gene end by 1 base; junction bases not matched to a gene: 15. CDR3 loop: CASSSVSLTSGSRSYNEQFF. The CDR3 DNA sequence: TGTGCCAGCAGCTCCGTGTCTCTGACTAGCGGGAGTCGGTCCTACAATGAGCAGTTCTTC.

The V gene is TRBV20-1, the J gene TRBJ1-1, with D hard to call. This CDR3 is built from 11 residues. The germline V gene has CDR1 DFQATT and CDR2 SNEGSKA (reference sequence). The V gene lost 6 bases and the J gene lost 1 base, with 6 bases spanning the gap. CDR3 in DNA: TGCAGTGCAGAGTGGAACACTGAAGCTTTCTTT. It translates to CSAEWNTEAFF.

The CDR3 region is CASSTSTGDTQYF. CDR3 DNA sequence: TGTGCCAGCAGCACTTCTACAGGGGATACGCAGTATTTT. The gene calls are TRBV7-9 and TRBJ2-3; D perhaps matches TRBD1 (6 bases). Germline lookup yields CDR1 SEHNR and CDR2 FQNEAQ (reference sequence). CDR3 length: 13 amino acids. The V gene lost 5 bases and the J gene lost 6 bases, with 12 bases spanning the gap.

A remark on this clone: Distinct nucleotide sequences in the sample also encode this CDR3. The DNA for the CDR3 is TGTGCCAGTAGTATCGGGACAGGGGCCTACGAGCAGTACTTC. Residues: CASSIGTGAYEQYF. This chain links TRBV19 with TRBJ2-7; 10 positions agree with TRBD1. Per the germline V gene, CDR1 is LNHDA and CDR2 is SQIVND (reference sequence). This CDR3 is 14 amino acids long. V shed 3 bases, J shed 2 bases, and the junction held 1 base outside the gene matches.

The genes are TRBV7-3 and TRBJ2-7; D perhaps matches TRBD1 (6 bases). Trimming took off 5 bases at V and 1 base at J, with 9 bases between the two ends. The CDR3 is 13 residues long. Germline V gene sequence: CDR1 SGHTA, CDR2 FQGTGA. The CDR3 spells CASSKQGSYEQYF. DNA of the CDR3: TGTGCCAGCAGCAAACAGGGATCCTACGAGCAGTACTTC. Full variable domain (outside the CDR3, taken from reference TRBV7-3 and TRBJ2-7): GAGVSQTPSNKVTEKGKYVELRCDPISGHTALYWYRQSLGQGPEFLIYFQGTGAADDSGLPNDRFFAVRPEGSVSTLKIQRTERGDSAVYLCASSKQGSYEQYFGPGTRLTVT.

The chain links TRBV5-1 to TRBJ2-3; 15 nucleotides align to TRBD2. CDR3 length: 16 amino acids. CDR1 and CDR2 from the germline V gene are SGHRS and YFSETQ. The trim removed 4 bases at V and 3 bases at J, leaving 3 bases unmatched. The CDR3 is CASSQGTSGRTDTQYF. For the CDR3, the DNA is TGCGCCAGCAGCCAAGGGACTAGCGGGAGGACAGATACGCAGTATTTT.

The J gene is TRBJ2-2, the V gene TRBV14; tentative D call: TRBD2 (6 bases). There are 17 residues in the CDR3. Germline V gene lookup returns CDR1 SGHDN and CDR2 FVKESK. The ends were cut back, 3 bases at V and 2 bases at J, with 16 bases in the middle. This CDR3 is CASSQEGIGGNTGELFF. DNA for the CDR3: TGTGCCAGCAGCCAGGAGGGTATAGGCGGAAACACCGGGGAGCTGTTTTTT.

This rearrangement joins TRBV4-1 to TRBJ2-7; 8 bases map to TRBD2. The germline gives CDR1 MGHRA, CDR2 YSYEKL. The CDR3 has 16 residues. J was trimmed by 4 bases and V by 1 base; bases with no gene match: 9. The CDR3 loop is CASSQGPAGDLYEQYF. The CDR3 coding sequence is TGCGCCAGCAGCCAAGGGCCAGCGGGGGATTTATACGAGCAGTACTTC.

This clone was picked up many times. The J gene is TRBJ2-1, the V gene TRBV9, with TRBD2 identical over 9 bases. After removal of 3 bases from V and 3 bases from J, the junction contained 7 bases not matched to a gene. The CDR3 loop spans 16 amino acids. Germline V gene data show CDR1 as SGDLS and CDR2 as YYNGEE. DNA of the CDR3: TGTGCCAGCAGCGCTGTTAGCGGGAGTTACTACAATGAGCAGTTCTTC. Translating it yields CASSAVSGSYYNEQFF.

The rearrangement joins TRBV5-1 to TRBJ2-2; TRBD1 is a possible D gene (6 bases). The germline V gene encodes CDR1 SGHRS and CDR2 YFSETQ. This CDR3 comprises 13 residues. The germline V and J ends were trimmed by 7 bases and 5 bases, with 12 bases remaining between them. CDR3 loop: CASRPGATGELFF. CDR3 nucleotide sequence: TGCGCCAGCCGTCCAGGGGCAACCGGGGAGCTGTTTTTT.

The rearrangement links TRBV19 to TRBJ2-4, with 11 bases that match TRBD2. There are 17 residues in the CDR3. Germline V CDR1 and CDR2: LNHDA, SQIVND (reference sequence). The V segment lost 5 bases and the J segment 8 bases; nucleotides outside the gene matches: 14. In nucleotides, the CDR3 is TGTGCCAGTAGTCCCCTGACTAGCGGGAAGGATAGAGACATTCAGTACTTC. Encoded protein: CASSPLTSGKDRDIQYF.

The chain combines TRBV5-1 with TRBJ2-2; D is unclear. This CDR3 has 13 amino acids. Germline lookup yields CDR1 SGHRS and CDR2 YFSETQ. The ends were cut back, 1 base at V and 4 bases at J, with 5 bases in the middle. CDR3 sequence (DNA): TGCGCCAGCAGCTTGCAGCGCACCGGGGAGCTGTTTTTT. This sequence encodes CASSLQRTGELFF.

V usage is TRBV28 and J usage is TRBJ2-7; 12 bases match TRBD2. Germline-derived CDR1 and CDR2 are MDHEN and SYDVKM. Germline trimming cut 2 bases from V and 0 bases from J; bases unmatched to any gene: 2. The CDR3 is 16 amino acids. CDR3 DNA sequence: TGTGCCAGCAGTTTACGACTAGCGGGGGCCTCCTACGAGCAGTACTTC. Amino acids: CASSLRLAGASYEQYF.

The rearrangement links TRBV18 to TRBJ1-2; no reliable D call. The CDR3 runs to 14 residues. The germline V gene has CDR1 KGHSH and CDR2 LQKENI. V was pared by 3 bases and J by 5 bases, with 13 bases between. The CDR3 DNA reads as TGTGCCAGCTCACCGGCGGCAGACGCATATGGCTACACCTTC. Translated: CASSPAADAYGYTF.

The rearrangement uses TRBV5-1 and TRBJ1-1; the D gene is possibly TRBD1 (6 bases). Germline values: CDR1 SGHRS, CDR2 YFSETQ. V was cut by 0 bases and J by 1 base, with 16 bases left in between. CDR3 size: 17 residues. CDR3 nucleotide sequence: TGCGCCAGCAGCTTGGTTCTGGGGGCGCGAAGGAACACTGAAGCTTTCTTT. This encodes CASSLVLGARRNTEAFF.

The CDR3 sequence: CASSQDRDWDEQFF. CDR3 nucleotides: TGCGCCAGCAGCCAGGACAGGGATTGGGATGAGCAGTTCTTC. V and J are TRBV4-1 and TRBJ2-1; TRBD1 matches 8 bases. Germline trimming cut 3 bases from V and 8 bases from J; bases unmatched to any gene: 6. Germline CDR1 and CDR2: MGHRA and YSYEKL. The CDR3 loop spans 14 amino acids.

The chain joins TRBV19 to TRBJ2-3; possible D gene TRBD2, 6 bases. Germline V gene lookup returns CDR1 LNHDA and CDR2 SQIVND (reference sequence). V lost 3 bases and J lost 1, with 11 bases in between. The CDR3 runs 15 residues. The chain's CDR3 is CASSIRRGGTDTQYF. The CDR3 coding sequence is TGTGCCAGTAGTATCAGGCGGGGAGGCACAGATACGCAGTATTTT. Complete variable domain (other parts from reference TRBV19 and TRBJ2-3): DGGITQSPKYLFRKEGQNVTLSCEQNLNHDAMYWYRQDPGQGLRLIYYSQIVNDFQKGDIAEGYSVSREKKESFPLTVTSAQKNPTAFYLCASSIRRGGTDTQYFGPGTRLTVL.

The J gene is TRBJ2-3, the V gene TRBV27; tentatively, D is TRBD2 (5 bases). Germline CDR1 MNHEY, CDR2 SMNVEV (reference sequence). The CDR3 contains 15 residues. The ends were cut back, 2 bases at V and 2 bases at J, with 11 bases in the middle. The CDR3 reads CASSLNSGSTDTQYF. The CDR3 DNA reads TGTGCCAGCAGTTTAAACAGCGGATCCACAGATACGCAGTATTTT.

The genes are TRBV2 and TRBJ2-7; 7 bases map to TRBD1. Unmatched junction bases numbered 4, after V lost 6 bases and J lost 2 bases. Germline V lookup: CDR1 SNHLY, CDR2 FYNNEI. CDR3 length equals 13 residues. In DNA form, the CDR3 reads TGTGCCAGCAGATACAGGGGAGCCTACGAGCAGTACTTC. The encoded protein is CASRYRGAYEQYF.

This clone was seen only once. The chain combines TRBV19 with TRBJ1-1; 11 nucleotides line up with TRBD1. V lost 6 bases to trimming and J lost 4 bases; unmatched junction nucleotides: 7. Germline V gene data show CDR1 as LNHDA and CDR2 as SQIVND (reference sequence). The CDR3 loop spans 15 amino acids. DNA for the CDR3: TGTGCCAGTAGCAGGACAGGGGGCTCAGGCACTGAAGCTTTCTTT. Residues: CASSRTGGSGTEAFF.

The chain is built from TRBV30 and TRBJ1-4; no firm D call. The CDR3 is 14 amino acids. Germline V gives CDR1 GTSNPN, CDR2 SVGIG (reference sequence). Trimming left V 2 bases short and J 6 bases short, with 13 bases between. CDR3 sequence (DNA): TGTGCCTGGAGTCCCGGGTTTCAAGATGAAAAACTGTTTTTT. The encoded protein is CAWSPGFQDEKLFF. Complete variable domain (other parts from reference TRBV30 and TRBJ1-4): SQTIHQWPATLVQPVGSPLSLECTVEGTSNPNLYWYRQAAGRGLQLLFYSVGIGQISSEVPQNLSASRPQDRQFILSSKKLLLSDSGFYLCAWSPGFQDEKLFFGSGTQLSVL.

The V call is TRBV28, the J call TRBJ2-3, with no clear D. The length of the CDR3 is 13 residues. The germline V gene encodes CDR1 MDHEN and CDR2 SYDVKM. V was shortened by 7 bases and J by 3 bases, with 11 bases between the two germline ends. CDR3 amino acids: CASNTLSTDTQYF. CDR3 DNA sequence: TGTGCCAGCAATACTTTGTCGACAGATACGCAGTATTTT. Variable domain in full (rest from reference TRBV28 and TRBJ2-3): DVKVTQSSRYLVKRTGEKVFLECVQDMDHENMFWYRQDPGLGLRLIYFSYDVKMKEKGDIPEGYSVSREKKERFSLILESASTNQTSMYLCASNTLSTDTQYFGPGTRLTVL.

The V and J genes are TRBV7-3 and TRBJ2-1, with TRBD2 matching 7 bases. This CDR3 contains 15 residues. The V segment lost 5 bases and the J segment 10 bases; nucleotides outside the gene matches: 14. Germline V gene sequence: CDR1 SGHTA, CDR2 FQGTGA. The DNA of the CDR3 is TGTGCCAGCAGCAAGACCCGGACGGGAGGAGGGGAGCAGTTCTTC. This sequence encodes CASSKTRTGGGEQFF.

The chain joins TRBV6-5 to TRBJ2-3; D may be TRBD2 (5 bases). This CDR3 spans 14 amino acids. The germline V gene encodes CDR1 MNHEY and CDR2 SVGAGI. V was pared by 5 bases and J by 0 bases, with 9 bases between. Here the CDR3 reads CASSTQRSTDTQYF. The CDR3, as DNA: TGTGCCAGCAGTACCCAGCGGAGCACAGATACGCAGTATTTT.

This chain links TRBV19 with TRBJ2-6; D possibly corresponds to TRBD2 (6 bases). Germline-derived CDR1 and CDR2 are LNHDA and SQIVND (reference sequence). Trimming left V 5 bases short and J 0 bases short, with 14 bases between. This CDR3 region has 17 residues. CDR3: CASSPSVGASGANVLTF. The CDR3 DNA reads as TGTGCCAGTAGTCCTAGCGTCGGGGCCTCTGGGGCCAACGTCCTGACTTTC.

This clone was seen once. This rearrangement joins TRBV3-1 (or the pseudogene TRBV3-2) to TRBJ1-1; 7 bases line up with TRBD1. The germline CDR1 and CDR2 sequences are LGHDT and YNNKEL (reference sequence). V trimming: 3 bases; J trimming: 10 bases; junction bases outside the gene matches: 5. The CDR3 contains 12 residues. CDR3 DNA sequence: TGTGCCAGCAGCCAGGCAGGGGGTGCAGCTTTCTTT. Translating gives CASSQAGGAAFF.

CDR3 sequence: CASRGQGANTDTQYF. CDR3 bases: TGTGCCAGCAGGGGACAGGGGGCAAACACAGATACGCAGTATTTT. The chain recombines TRBV28 with TRBJ2-3; 12 bases align to TRBD1. The germline V gene has CDR1 MDHEN and CDR2 SYDVKM. Germline trimming cut 6 bases from V and 2 bases from J; bases unmatched to any gene: 3. The CDR3 length is 15 residues. The whole variable domain, remainder taken from reference TRBV28 and TRBJ2-3, is DVKVTQSSRYLVKRTGEKVFLECVQDMDHENMFWYRQDPGLGLRLIYFSYDVKMKEKGDIPEGYSVSREKKERFSLILESASTNQTSMYLCASRGQGANTDTQYFGPGTRLTVL.

Here the CDR3 DNA reads TGTGCCAGCAGCCAAGAGGGACTAGCGGGAGGCGAGCAGTACTTC. This gives the protein CASSQEGLAGGEQYF. The chain links TRBV3-1 (or the pseudogene TRBV3-2) to TRBJ2-7; 15 bases are shared with TRBD2. The CDR3 length is 15 residues. Germline V CDR1 and CDR2: LGHDT, YNNKEL (reference sequence). V lost 0 bases to trimming and J lost 6 bases; unmatched junction nucleotides: 0.

V gene TRBV5-1 combines with J gene TRBJ2-3; TRBD2 is a possible D gene (6 bases). The V gene's germline CDR1 is SGHRS and CDR2 YFSETQ. There are 15 residues in the CDR3. Trimming pared 0 bases from V and 3 bases from J, leaving 11 bases between. As DNA, the CDR3 is TGCGCCAGCAGCTTGGGACTAGTTGGTACAGATACGCAGTATTTT. This gives the protein CASSLGLVGTDTQYF. The entire variable domain, with the rest obtained from reference TRBV5-1 and TRBJ2-3, is as follows: KAGVTQTPRYLIKTRGQQVTLSCSPISGHRSVSWYQQTPGQGLQFLFEYFSETQRNKGNFPGRFSGRQFSNSRSEMNVSTLELGDSALYLCASSLGLVGTDTQYFGPGTRLTVL.

The J gene is TRBJ2-7, the V gene TRBV4-1; 10 bases line up with TRBD1. The germline V gene has CDR1 MGHRA and CDR2 YSYEKL. The CDR3 has 15 residues. V lost 2 bases, J lost 6 bases, and 7 bases stayed unmatched. CDR3 sequence reads: CASSQWTGGTSEQYF. CDR3 bases: TGCGCCAGCAGCCAATGGACAGGGGGAACTTCCGAGCAGTACTTC.